The entry that follows covers one T cell receptor (beta chain) sequence. This entry is derived from a study of blood T cell repertoires in COVID-19. Study details: PBMCs, B-cell-depleted T cells, or T cells provided the cDNA or gDNA that made up the material.

CDR1 is LNHNV, CDR2 YYDKDF, per germline (reference sequence). V was clipped by 1 base and J by 4 bases, with 9 bases between them. The CDR3 runs to 14 residues. In the original analysis: Scientists estimated how many nucleated cells there were by amplifying reference gene primers. The table came from immunoSEQ multiplex PCR; TCRdb's copy has only in-frame clones and leaves some out. Clone size and V and J calls were adopted from that table, with D and trimming inferred from the DNA. The data show about 210,000 clones, 86% seen once. The sequenced sample was peripheral blood. This receptor was obtained from a woman between 65 and 79 years old with acute or convalescent COVID-19. The J gene is TRBJ2-3, the V gene TRBV15; tentative D call: TRBD2 (5 bases). CDR3 in DNA: TGTGCCACCAGCAGAGGAGACTACCCAGATACGCAGTATTTT. It codes for CATSRGDYPDTQYF.